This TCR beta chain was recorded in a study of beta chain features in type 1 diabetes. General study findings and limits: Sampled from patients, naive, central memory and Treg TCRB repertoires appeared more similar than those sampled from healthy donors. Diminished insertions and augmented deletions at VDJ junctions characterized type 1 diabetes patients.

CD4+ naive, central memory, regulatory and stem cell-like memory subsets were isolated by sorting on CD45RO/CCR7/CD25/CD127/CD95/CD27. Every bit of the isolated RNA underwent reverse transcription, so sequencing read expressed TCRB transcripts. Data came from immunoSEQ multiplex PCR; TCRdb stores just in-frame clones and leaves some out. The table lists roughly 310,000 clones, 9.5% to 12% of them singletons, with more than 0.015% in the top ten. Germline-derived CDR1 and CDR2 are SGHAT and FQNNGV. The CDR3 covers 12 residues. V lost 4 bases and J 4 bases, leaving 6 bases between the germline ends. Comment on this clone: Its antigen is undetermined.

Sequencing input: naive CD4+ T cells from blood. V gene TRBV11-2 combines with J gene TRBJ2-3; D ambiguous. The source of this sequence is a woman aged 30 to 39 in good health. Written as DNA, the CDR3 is TGTGCCAGCAGCTCTACGTCAGATACGCAGTATTTT. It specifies CASSSTSDTQYF.